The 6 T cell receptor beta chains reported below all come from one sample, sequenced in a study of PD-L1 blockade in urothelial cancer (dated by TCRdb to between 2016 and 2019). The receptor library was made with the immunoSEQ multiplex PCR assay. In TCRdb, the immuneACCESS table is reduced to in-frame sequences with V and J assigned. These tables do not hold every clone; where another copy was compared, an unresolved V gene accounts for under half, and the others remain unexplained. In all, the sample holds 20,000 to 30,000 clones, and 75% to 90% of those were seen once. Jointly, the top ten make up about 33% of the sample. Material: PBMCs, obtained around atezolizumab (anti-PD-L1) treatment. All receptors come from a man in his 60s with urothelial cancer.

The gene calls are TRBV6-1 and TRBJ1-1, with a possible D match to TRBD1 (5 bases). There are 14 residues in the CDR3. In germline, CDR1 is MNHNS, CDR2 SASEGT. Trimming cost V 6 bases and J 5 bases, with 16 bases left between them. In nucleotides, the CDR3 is TGTGCCAGCAGCCAGACCCTCAGGGCTACTGAAGCTTTCTTT. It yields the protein CASSQTLRATEAFF.

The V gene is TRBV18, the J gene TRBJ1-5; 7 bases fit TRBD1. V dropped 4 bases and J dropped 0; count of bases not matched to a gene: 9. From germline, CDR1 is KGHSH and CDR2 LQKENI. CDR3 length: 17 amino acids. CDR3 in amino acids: CASSLRTGGYSNQPQHF. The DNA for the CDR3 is TGTGCCAGCTCACTCAGGACAGGAGGCTATAGCAATCAGCCCCAGCATTTT.

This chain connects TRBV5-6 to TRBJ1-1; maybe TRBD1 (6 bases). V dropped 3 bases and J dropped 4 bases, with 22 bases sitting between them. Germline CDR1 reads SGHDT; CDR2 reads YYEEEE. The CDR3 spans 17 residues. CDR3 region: CASSWGSGGVFGTEAFF. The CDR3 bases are TGTGCCAGCAGCTGGGGCTCGGGGGGCGTCTTTGGCACTGAAGCTTTCTTT. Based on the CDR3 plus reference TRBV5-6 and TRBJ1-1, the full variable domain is DAGVTQSPTHLIKTRGQQVTLRCSPKSGHDTVSWYQQALGQGPQFIFQYYEEEERQRGNFPDRFSGHQFPNYSSELNVNALLLGDSALYLCASSWGSGGVFGTEAFFGQGTRLTVV.

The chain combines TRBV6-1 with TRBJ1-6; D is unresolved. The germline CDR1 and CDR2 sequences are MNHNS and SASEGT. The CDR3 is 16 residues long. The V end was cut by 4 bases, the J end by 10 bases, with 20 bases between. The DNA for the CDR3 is TGTGCCAGCAGTGTCGCTAGAGGGAACAAGGGATCACCCCTCCACTTT. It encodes CASSVARGNKGSPLHF.

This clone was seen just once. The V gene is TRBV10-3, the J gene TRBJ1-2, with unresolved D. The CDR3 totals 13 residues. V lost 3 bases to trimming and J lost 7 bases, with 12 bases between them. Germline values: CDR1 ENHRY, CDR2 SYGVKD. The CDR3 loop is CAISDKFRGGYTF. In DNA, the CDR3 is TGTGCCATCAGTGATAAGTTTCGGGGTGGCTACACCTTC.

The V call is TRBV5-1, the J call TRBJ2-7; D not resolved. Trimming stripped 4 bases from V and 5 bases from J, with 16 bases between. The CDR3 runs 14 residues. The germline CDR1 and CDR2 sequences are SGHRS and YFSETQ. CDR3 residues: CASSPSRSIDEQYF. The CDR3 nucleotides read TGCGCCAGCAGCCCCAGCAGGTCCATCGACGAGCAGTACTTC. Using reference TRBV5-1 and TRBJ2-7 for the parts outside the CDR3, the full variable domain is KAGVTQTPRYLIKTRGQQVTLSCSPISGHRSVSWYQQTPGQGLQFLFEYFSETQRNKGNFPGRFSGRQFSNSRSEMNVSTLELGDSALYLCASSPSRSIDEQYFGPGTRLTVT.